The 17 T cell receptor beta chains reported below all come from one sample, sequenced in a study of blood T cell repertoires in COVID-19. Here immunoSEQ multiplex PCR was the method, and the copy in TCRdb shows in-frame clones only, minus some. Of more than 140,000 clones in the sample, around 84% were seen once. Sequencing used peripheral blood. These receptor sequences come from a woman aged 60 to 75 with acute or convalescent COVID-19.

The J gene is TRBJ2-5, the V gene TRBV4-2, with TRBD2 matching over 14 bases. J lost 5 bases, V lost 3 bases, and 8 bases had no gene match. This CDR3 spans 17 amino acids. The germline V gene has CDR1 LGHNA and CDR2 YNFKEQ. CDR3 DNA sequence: TGTGCCAGCAGCCAGGGGACTAGCGGGGGCGCGGGGGAGACCCAGTACTTC. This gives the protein CASSQGTSGGAGETQYF.

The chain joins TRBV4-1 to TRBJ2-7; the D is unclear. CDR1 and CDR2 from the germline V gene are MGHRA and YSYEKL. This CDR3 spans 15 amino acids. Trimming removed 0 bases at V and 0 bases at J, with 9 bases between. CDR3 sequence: CASSQDGYNSYEQYF. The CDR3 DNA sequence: TGCGCCAGCAGCCAAGATGGTTACAACTCCTACGAGCAGTACTTC.

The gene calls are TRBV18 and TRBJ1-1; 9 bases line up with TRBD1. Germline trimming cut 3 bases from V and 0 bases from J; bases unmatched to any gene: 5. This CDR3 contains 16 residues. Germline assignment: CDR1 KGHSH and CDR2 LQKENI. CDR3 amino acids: CASSPGTGLLNTEAFF. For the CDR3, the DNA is TGTGCCAGCTCACCTGGGACAGGGTTGTTGAACACTGAAGCTTTCTTT.

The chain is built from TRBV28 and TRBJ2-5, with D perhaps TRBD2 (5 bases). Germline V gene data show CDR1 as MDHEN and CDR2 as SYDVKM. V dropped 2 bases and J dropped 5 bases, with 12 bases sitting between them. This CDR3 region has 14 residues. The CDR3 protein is CASSLEEGLETQYF. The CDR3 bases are TGTGCCAGCAGTTTAGAAGAGGGTTTGGAGACCCAGTACTTC.

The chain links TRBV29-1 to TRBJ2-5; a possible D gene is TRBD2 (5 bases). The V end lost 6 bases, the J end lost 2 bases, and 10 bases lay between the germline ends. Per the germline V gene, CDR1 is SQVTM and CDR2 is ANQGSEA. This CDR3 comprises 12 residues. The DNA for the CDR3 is TGCAGCGTAGCCCCGGGGCAAGAGACCCAGTACTTC. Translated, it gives CSVAPGQETQYF.

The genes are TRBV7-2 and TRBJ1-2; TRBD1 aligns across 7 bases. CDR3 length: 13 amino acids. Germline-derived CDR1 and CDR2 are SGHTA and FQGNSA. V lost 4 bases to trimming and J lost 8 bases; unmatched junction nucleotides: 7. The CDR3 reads CASSSRTGEGYTF. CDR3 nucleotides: TGTGCCAGCAGCTCACGGACAGGAGAGGGCTACACCTTC.

Here the CDR3 DNA reads TGTGCCAGCAGCACCCGGGGGGGGGCGTCCTACGAGCAGTACTTC. Protein product: CASSTRGGASYEQYF. The chain uses TRBV11-2 and TRBJ2-7, with TRBD2 matching over 8 bases. V lost 5 bases and J lost 1; bases outside the gene matches: 7. In germline, CDR1 is SGHAT, CDR2 FQNNGV. This CDR3 is built from 15 residues.

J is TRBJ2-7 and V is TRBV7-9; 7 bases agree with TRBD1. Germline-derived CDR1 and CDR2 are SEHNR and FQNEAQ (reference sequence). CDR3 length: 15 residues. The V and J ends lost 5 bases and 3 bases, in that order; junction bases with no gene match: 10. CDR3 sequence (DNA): TGTGCCAGCAGCACATCCGGGACAGCGAGCTACGAGCAGTACTTC. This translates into CASSTSGTASYEQYF.

CDR3 region: CAWSVRGEKLFF. The CDR3 DNA follows: TGTGCCTGGAGTGTACGGGGTGAAAAACTGTTTTTT. The chain is built from TRBV30 and TRBJ1-4, with no clear D. The germline V gene encodes CDR1 GTSNPN and CDR2 SVGIG (reference sequence). The V end lost 0 bases, the J end lost 7 bases, and 6 bases lay between the germline ends. CDR3 length: 12 amino acids.

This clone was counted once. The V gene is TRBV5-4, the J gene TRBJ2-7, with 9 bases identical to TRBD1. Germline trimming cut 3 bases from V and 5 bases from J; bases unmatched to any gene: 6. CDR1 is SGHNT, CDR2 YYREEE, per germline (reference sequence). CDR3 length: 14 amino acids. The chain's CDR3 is CASSYGTGWDEQYF. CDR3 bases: TGTGCCAGCAGCTACGGGACAGGGTGGGACGAGCAGTACTTC.

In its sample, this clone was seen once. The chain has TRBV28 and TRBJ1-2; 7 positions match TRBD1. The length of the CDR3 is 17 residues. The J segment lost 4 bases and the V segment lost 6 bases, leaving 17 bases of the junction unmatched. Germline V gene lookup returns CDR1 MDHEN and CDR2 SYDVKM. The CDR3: CASSPTMGQGGGYGYTF. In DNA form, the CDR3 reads TGTGCCAGCAGCCCTACGATGGGGCAGGGGGGCGGCTATGGCTACACCTTC.

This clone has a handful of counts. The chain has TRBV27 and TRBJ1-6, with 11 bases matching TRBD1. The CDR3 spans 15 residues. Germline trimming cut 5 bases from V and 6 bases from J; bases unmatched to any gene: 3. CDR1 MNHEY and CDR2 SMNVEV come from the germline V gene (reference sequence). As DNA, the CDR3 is TGTGCCAGCAGTAGGGGACAGGGGGTTAATTCACCCCTCCACTTT. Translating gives CASSRGQGVNSPLHF.

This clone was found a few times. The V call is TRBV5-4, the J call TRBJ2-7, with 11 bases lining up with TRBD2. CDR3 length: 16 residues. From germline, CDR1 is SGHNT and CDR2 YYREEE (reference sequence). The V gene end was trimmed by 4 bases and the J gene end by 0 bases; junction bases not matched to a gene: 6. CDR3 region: CASSDQLAGASYEQYF. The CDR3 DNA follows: TGTGCCAGCAGCGATCAACTAGCGGGAGCCTCCTACGAGCAGTACTTC.

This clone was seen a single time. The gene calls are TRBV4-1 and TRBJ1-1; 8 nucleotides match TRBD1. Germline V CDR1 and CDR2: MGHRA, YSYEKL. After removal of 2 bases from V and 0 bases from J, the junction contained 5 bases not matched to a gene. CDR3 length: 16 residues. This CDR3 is CASSQNTGGMNTEAFF. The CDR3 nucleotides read TGCGCCAGCAGCCAAAACACAGGGGGAATGAACACTGAAGCTTTCTTT.

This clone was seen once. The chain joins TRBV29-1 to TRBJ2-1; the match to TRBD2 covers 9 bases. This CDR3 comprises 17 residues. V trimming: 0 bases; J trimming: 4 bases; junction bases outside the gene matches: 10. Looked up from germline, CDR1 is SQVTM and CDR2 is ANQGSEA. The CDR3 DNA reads TGCAGCGTTGAAGACGGGGGGACTAGCAGGGGATACAATGAGCAGTTCTTC. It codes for CSVEDGGTSRGYNEQFF.

CDR3: CASRKSPSTDTQYF. Written as DNA, the CDR3 is TGTGCCAGCAGGAAGAGTCCAAGCACAGATACGCAGTATTTT. The V call is TRBV3-1 (or the pseudogene TRBV3-2), the J call TRBJ2-3; D is unresolved. This CDR3 spans 14 amino acids. Per germline, CDR1 LGHDT and CDR2 YNNKEL (reference sequence). Between the trimmed V and J ends, which lost 6 bases and 0 bases, there was a span of 10 bases.

The CDR3 is CASSMGHGGYTF. The DNA for the CDR3 is TGTGCCAGTAGTATGGGACACGGAGGCTACACCTTC. This rearrangement joins TRBV19 to TRBJ1-2, with D maybe TRBD1 (6 bases). Germline CDR1 and CDR2: LNHDA and SQIVND (reference sequence). Trimming removed 3 bases at V and 8 bases at J, with 10 bases between. This CDR3 comprises 12 residues.